This T cell receptor beta chain was identified in a study of blood T cells in healthy people across ages. Samples each had at least 5 micrograms of total RNA extracted. Study-level findings and limits: Estimates drawn from one million T cells were deemed to understate diversity.

This clonotype was counted only a few times. Its antigen remains unknown. The use of a sample-barcoded 5' primer and a J-beta primer mix characterized a second PCR of roughly 7 to 11 cycles. TCRdb recomputed calls from the 5' RACE reads with MiXCR, one row per CDR3 protein. The table records about 1.4 million distinct CDR3 sequences, approximately 59% of them present only once. CDR1 LGHDT and CDR2 YNNKEL come from the germline V gene (reference sequence). V was pared by 0 bases and J by 4 bases, with 12 bases between. CDR3 size: 15 residues. The chain joins TRBV3-1 to TRBJ1-2, with D perhaps matching TRBD1 (5 bases). The origin of this receptor is a man younger than 30 in good health. Source material: blood. In DNA form, the CDR3 reads TGTGCCAGCAGCCAAGATTGGGGGAAGGGCTATGGCTACACCTTC. Translated, it gives CASSQDWGKGYGYTF.